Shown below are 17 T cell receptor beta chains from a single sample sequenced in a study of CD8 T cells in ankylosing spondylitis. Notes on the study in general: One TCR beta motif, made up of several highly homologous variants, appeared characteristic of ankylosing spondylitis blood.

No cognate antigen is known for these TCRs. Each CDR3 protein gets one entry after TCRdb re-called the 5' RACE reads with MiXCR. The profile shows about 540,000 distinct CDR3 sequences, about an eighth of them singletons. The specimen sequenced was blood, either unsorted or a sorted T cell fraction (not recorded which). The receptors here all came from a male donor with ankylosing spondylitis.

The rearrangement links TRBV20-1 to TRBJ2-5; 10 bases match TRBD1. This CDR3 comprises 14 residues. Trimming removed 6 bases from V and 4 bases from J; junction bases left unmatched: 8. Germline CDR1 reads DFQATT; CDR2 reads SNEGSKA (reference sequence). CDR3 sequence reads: CSATTDRGRETQYF. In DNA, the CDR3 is TGCAGTGCCACTACCGACAGGGGGCGAGAGACCCAGTACTTC.

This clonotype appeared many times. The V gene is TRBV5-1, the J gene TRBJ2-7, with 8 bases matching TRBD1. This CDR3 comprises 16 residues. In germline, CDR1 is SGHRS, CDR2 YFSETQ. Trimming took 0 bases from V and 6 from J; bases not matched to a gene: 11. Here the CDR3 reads CASSLADRGVPGEQYF. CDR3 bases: TGCGCCAGCAGCTTGGCTGACAGGGGAGTTCCGGGCGAGCAGTACTTC.

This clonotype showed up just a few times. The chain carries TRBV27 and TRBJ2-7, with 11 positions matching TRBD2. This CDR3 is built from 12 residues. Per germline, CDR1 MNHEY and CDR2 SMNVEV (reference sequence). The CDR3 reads CVVGLAVYEQYF. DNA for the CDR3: TGTGTGGTGGGACTAGCGGTCTACGAGCAGTACTTC.

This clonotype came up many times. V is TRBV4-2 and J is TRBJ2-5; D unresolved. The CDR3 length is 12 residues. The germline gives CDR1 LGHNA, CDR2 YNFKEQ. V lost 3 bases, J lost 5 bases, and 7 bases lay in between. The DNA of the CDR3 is TGTGCCAGCAGCCAGTCGGACGAGACCCAGTACTTC. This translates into CASSQSDETQYF.

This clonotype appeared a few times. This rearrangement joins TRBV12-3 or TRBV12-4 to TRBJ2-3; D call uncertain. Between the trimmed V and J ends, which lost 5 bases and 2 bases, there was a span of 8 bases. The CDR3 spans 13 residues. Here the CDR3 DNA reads TGTGCCAGCAGTGAGCGAAACACAGATACGCAGTATTTT. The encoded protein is CASSERNTDTQYF.

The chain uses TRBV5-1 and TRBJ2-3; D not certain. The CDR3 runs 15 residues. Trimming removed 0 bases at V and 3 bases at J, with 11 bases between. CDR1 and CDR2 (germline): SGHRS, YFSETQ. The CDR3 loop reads CASSLDGAGTDTQYF. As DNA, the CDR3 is TGCGCCAGCAGCTTGGACGGTGCAGGAACAGATACGCAGTATTTT.

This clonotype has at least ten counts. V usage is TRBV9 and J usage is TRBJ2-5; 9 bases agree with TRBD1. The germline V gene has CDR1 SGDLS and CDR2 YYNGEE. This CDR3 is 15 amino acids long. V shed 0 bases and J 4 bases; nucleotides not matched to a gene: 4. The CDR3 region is CASSVEGQGGETQYF. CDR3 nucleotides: TGTGCCAGCAGCGTAGAGGGACAGGGAGGAGAGACCCAGTACTTC.

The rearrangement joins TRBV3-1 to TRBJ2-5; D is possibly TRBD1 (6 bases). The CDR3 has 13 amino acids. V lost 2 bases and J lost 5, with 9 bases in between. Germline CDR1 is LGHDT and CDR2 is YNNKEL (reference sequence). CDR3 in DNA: TGTGCCAGCAGCCAAACAAGGGGGGAGACCCAGTACTTC. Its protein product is CASSQTRGETQYF.

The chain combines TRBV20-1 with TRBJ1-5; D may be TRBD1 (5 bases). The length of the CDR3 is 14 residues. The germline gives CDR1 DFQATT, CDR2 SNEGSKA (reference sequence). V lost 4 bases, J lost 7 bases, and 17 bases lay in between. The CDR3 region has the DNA TGCAGTGCTATGGAACCAGGGAGAGGACAGCCCCAGCATTTT. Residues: CSAMEPGRGQPQHF.

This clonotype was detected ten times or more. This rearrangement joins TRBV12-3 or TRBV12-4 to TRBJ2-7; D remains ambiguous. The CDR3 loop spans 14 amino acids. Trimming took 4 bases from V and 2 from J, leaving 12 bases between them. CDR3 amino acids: CASSSTPGTYEQYV. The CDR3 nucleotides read TGTGCCAGCAGTTCGACGCCGGGTACCTACGAGCAGTACGTC.

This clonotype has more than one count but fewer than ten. Written as DNA, the CDR3 is TGTGCCAGCAGCGGACTACTTTTAGATACGCAGTATTTT. This translates into CASSGLLLDTQYF. This rearrangement joins TRBV9 to TRBJ2-3; possible D gene TRBD2, 5 bases. Trimming cost V 3 bases and J 5 bases, with 10 bases left between them. Germline-derived CDR1 and CDR2 are SGDLS and YYNGEE. The CDR3 runs to 13 residues.

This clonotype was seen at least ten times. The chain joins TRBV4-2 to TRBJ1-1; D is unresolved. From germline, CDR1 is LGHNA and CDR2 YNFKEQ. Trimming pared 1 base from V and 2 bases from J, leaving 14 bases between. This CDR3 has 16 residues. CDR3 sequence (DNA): TGTGCCAGCAGCCAAGTTCCTACGGACGGAAACACTGAAGCTTTCTTT. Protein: CASSQVPTDGNTEAFF.

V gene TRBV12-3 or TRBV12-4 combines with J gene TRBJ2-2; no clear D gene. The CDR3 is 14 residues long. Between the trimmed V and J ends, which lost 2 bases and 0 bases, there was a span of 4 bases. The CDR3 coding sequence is TGTGCCAGCAGTTTACACGCGAACACCGGGGAGCTGTTTTTT. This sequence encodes CASSLHANTGELFF.

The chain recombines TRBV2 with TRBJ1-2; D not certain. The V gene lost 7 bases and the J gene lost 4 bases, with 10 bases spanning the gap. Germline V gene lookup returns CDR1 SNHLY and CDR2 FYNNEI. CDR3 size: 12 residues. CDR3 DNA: TGTGCCAGCACGGCCAGCCTCTATGGCTACACCTTC. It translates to CASTASLYGYTF.

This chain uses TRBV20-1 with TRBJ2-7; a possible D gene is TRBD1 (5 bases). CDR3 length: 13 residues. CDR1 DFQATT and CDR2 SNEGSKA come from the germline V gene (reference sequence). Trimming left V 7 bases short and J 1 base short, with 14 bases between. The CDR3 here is CSVDGAGSYEQYF. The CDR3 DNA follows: TGCAGTGTCGATGGGGCTGGGTCCTACGAGCAGTACTTC.

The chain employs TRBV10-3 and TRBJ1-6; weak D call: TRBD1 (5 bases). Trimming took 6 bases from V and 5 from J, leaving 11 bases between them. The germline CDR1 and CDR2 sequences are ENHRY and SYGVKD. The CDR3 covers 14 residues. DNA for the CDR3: TGTGCCATCAGGCAGGGATTCGATAATTCACCCCTCCACTTT. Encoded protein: CAIRQGFDNSPLHF.

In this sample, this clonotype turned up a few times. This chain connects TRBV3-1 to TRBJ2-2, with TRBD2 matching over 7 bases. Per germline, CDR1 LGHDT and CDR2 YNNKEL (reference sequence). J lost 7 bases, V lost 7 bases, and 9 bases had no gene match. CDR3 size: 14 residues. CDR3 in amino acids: CASNRLALDGELFF. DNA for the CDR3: TGTGCCAGCAACAGACTAGCTTTGGACGGGGAGCTGTTTTTT.